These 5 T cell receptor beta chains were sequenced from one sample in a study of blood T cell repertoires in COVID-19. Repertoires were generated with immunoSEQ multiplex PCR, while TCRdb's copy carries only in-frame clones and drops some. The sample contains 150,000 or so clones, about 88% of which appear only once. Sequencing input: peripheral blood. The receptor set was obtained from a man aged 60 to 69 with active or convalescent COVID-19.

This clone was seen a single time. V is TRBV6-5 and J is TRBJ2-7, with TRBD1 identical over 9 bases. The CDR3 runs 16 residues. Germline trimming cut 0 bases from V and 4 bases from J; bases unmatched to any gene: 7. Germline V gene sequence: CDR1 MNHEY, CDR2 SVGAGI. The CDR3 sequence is CASSYSSDRGMYEQYF. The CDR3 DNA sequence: TGTGCCAGCAGTTACTCCTCAGACAGGGGGATGTACGAGCAGTACTTC.

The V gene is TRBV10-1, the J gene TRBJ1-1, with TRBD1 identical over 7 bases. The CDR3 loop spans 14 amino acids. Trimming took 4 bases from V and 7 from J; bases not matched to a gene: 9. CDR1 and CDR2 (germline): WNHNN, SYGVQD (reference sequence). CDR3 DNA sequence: TGCGCCAGCAGTGCCGGGACAGAGAAGGTTGAAGCTTTCTTT. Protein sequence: CASSAGTEKVEAFF.

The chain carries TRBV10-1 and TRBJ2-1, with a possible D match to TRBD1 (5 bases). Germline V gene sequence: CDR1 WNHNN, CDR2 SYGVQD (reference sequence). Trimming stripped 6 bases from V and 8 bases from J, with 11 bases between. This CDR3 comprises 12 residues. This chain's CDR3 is CASSRVFYEQFF. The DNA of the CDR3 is TGCGCCAGCAGCAGGGTGTTTTATGAGCAGTTCTTC.

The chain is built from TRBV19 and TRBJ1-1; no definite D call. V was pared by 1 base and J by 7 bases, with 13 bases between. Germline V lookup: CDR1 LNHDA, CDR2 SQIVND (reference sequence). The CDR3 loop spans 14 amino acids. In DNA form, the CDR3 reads TGTGCCAGTAGTATAGTTAGTAGCGGGAATGAAGCTTTCTTT. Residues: CASSIVSSGNEAFF.

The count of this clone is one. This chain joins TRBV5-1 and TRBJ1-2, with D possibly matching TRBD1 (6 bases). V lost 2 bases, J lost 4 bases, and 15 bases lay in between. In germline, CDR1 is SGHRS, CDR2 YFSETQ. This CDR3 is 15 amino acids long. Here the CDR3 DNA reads TGCGCCAGCAGCTTTGGGGAAACAGGGTTCTATGGCTACACCTTC. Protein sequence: CASSFGETGFYGYTF.